This T cell receptor (beta chain) was sequenced for a study of cytomegalovirus exposure and HLA in healthy donors. The CDR3 runs to 13 residues. CDR1 and CDR2 from the germline V gene are SGHRS and YFSETQ. V was cut by 7 bases and J by 0 bases, with 11 bases left in between. General observations from the study: Researchers catalogued under 200 TCR beta chains as cytomegalovirus-associated.

As for this clone: Its antigen is unknown.

13 Jbeta primers and 60 Vbeta primers were used for the PCR. Sequencing was performed with immunoSEQ multiplex PCR; in TCRdb, only in-frame clones are kept and a portion is missing. Of approximately 150,000 clones listed, roughly 79% are singletons. Regarding donors, all were healthy bone marrow donors. Sequenced material: PBMCs. The chain couples TRBV5-1 to TRBJ2-7; a possible D gene is TRBD2 (5 bases). The receptor comes from a man aged 40-49 years in good health and CMV-seronegative. The DNA for the CDR3 is TGCGCCAGCGGGAGTCGAAGCTCCTACGAGCAGTACTTC. This gives the protein CASGSRSSYEQYF. The full variable domain, completed using reference TRBV5-1 and TRBJ2-7, is KAGVTQTPRYLIKTRGQQVTLSCSPISGHRSVSWYQQTPGQGLQFLFEYFSETQRNKGNFPGRFSGRQFSNSRSEMNVSTLELGDSALYLCASGSRSSYEQYFGPGTRLTVT.